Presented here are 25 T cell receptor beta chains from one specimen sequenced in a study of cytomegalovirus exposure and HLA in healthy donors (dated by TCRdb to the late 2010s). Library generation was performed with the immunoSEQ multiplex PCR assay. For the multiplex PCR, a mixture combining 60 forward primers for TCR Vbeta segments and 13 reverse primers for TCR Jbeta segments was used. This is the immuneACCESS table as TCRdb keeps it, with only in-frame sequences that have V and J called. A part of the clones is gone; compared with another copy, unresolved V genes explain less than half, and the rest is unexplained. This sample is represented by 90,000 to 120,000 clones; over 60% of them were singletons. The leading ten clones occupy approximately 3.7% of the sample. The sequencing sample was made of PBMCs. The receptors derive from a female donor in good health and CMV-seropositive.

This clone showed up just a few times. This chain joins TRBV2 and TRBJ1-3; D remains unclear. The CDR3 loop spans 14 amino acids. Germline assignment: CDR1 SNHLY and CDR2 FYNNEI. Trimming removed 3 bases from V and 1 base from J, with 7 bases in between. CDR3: CASSDRNSGNTIYF. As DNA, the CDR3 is TGTGCCAGCAGTGACAGGAATTCTGGAAACACCATATATTTT.

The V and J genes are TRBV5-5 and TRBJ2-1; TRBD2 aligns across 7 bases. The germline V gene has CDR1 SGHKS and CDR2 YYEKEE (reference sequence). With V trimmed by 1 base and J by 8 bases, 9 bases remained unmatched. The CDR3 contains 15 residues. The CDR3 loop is CASSLRGDPQDEQFF. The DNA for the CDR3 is TGTGCCAGCAGCTTGCGGGGGGACCCACAGGATGAGCAGTTCTTC.

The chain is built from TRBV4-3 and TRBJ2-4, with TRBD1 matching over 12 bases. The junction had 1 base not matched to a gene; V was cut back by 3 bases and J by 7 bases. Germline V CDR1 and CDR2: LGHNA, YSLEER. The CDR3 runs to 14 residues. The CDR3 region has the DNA TGCGCCAGCAGCCAGGGACAGGGGGCGAACATTCAGTACTTC. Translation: CASSQGQGANIQYF.

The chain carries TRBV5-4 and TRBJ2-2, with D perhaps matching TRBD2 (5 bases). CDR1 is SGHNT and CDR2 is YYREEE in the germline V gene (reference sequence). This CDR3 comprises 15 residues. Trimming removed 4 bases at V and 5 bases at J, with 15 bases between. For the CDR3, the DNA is TGTGCCAGCAGCCCAGGACGAGGGCGGACCGGGGAGCTGTTTTTT. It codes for CASSPGRGRTGELFF.

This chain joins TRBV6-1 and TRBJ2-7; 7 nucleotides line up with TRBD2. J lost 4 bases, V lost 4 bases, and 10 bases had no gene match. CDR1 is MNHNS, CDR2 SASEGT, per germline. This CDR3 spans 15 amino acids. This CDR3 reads CASSVSSSGTYEQYF. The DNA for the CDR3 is TGTGCCAGCAGTGTATCATCTAGCGGCACATACGAGCAGTACTTC.

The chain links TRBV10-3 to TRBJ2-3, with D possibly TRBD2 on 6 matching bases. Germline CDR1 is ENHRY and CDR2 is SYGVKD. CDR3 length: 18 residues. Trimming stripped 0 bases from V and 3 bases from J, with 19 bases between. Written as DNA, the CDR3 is TGTGCCATCAGTGAGTCTCTAGTCTCGGGAGAGGGGACAGATACGCAGTATTTT. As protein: CAISESLVSGEGTDTQYF.

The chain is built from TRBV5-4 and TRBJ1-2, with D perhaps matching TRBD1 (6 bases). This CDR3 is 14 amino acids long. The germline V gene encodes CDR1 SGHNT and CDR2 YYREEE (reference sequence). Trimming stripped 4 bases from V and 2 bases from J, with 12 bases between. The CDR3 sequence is CASSPPTGNYGYTF. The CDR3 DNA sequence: TGTGCCAGCAGCCCGCCCACAGGGAACTATGGCTACACCTTC. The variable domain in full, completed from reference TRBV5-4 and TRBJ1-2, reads ETGVTQSPTHLIKTRGQQVTLRCSSQSGHNTVSWYQQALGQGPQFIFQYYREEENGRGNFPPRFSGLQFPNYSSELNVNALELDDSALYLCASSPPTGNYGYTFGSGTRLTVV.

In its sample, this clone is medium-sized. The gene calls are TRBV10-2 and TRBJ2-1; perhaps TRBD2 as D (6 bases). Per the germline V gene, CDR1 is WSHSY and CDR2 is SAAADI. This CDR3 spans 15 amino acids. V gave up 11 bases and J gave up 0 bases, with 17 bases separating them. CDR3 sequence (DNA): TGCGCCTGCAAGGATAGCGGTAGCTCCTACAATGAGCAGTTCTTC. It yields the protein CACKDSGSSYNEQFF.

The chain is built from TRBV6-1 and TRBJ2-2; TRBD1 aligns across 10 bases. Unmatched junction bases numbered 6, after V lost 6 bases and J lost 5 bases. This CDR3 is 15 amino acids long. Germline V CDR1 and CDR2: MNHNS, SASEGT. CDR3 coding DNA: TGTGCCAGCAGATGGACAGGGGGGGCAACCGGGGAGCTGTTTTTT. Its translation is CASRWTGGATGELFF.

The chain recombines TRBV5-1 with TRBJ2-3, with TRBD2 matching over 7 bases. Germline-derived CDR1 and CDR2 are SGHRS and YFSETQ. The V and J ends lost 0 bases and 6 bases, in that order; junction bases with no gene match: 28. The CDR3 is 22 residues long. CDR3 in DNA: TGCGCCAGCAGCTTGGTTGCCCCGTCCCATGCGGGAGTCCCCTTTAGCGAGGATACGCAGTATTTT. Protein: CASSLVAPSHAGVPFSEDTQYF. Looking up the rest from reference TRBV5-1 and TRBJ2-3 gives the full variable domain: KAGVTQTPRYLIKTRGQQVTLSCSPISGHRSVSWYQQTPGQGLQFLFEYFSETQRNKGNFPGRFSGRQFSNSRSEMNVSTLELGDSALYLCASSLVAPSHAGVPFSEDTQYFGPGTRLTVL.

CDR3 in DNA: TGTGCCAGCATGAAGACTAGCGGGAGCCCCTACGAGCAGTACTTC. It specifies CASMKTSGSPYEQYF. V is TRBV2 and J is TRBJ2-7; TRBD2 matches 12 bases. The CDR3 has 15 residues. V gave up 7 bases and J gave up 2 bases; unmatched junction bases: 6. Germline loops: CDR1 SNHLY, CDR2 FYNNEI.

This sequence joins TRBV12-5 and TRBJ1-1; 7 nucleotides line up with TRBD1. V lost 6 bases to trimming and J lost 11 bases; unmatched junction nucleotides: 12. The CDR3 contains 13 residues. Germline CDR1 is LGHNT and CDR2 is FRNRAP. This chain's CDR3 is CASGAGQSFPAFF. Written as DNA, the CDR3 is TGTGCTAGTGGCGCGGGACAGTCCTTCCCCGCTTTCTTT.

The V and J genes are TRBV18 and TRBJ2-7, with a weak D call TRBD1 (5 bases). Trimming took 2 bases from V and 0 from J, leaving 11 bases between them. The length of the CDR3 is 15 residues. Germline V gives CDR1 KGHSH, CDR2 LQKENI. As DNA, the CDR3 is TGTGCCAGCTCACCATTAGGGGCTCCCTCCTACGAGCAGTACTTC. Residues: CASSPLGAPSYEQYF.

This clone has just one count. The CDR3 DNA sequence: TGCGCCAGCAGCCAAGATACCGGGACTGGGGAACGGACCAAAAACATTCAGTACTTC. This gives the protein CASSQDTGTGERTKNIQYF. The J gene is TRBJ2-4, the V gene TRBV4-1, with D tentatively TRBD2 (6 bases). CDR1 and CDR2 from the germline V gene are MGHRA and YSYEKL. This CDR3 comprises 19 residues. The V and J ends lost 0 bases and 2 bases respectively, with 20 bases between them.

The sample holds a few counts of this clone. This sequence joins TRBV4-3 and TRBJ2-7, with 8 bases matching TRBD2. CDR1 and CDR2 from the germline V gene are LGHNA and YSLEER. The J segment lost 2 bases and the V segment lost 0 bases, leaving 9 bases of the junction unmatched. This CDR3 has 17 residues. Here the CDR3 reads CASSQDGSGGTTYEQYF. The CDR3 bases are TGCGCCAGCAGCCAAGACGGGAGCGGGGGAACTACCTACGAGCAGTACTTC.

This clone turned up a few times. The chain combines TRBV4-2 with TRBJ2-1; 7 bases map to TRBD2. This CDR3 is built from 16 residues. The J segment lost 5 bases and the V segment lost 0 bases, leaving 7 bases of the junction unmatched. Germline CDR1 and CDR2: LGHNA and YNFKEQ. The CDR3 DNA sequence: TGTGCCAGCAGCCAAGAGGGGAGGACTAGGGACAATGAGCAGTTCTTC. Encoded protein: CASSQEGRTRDNEQFF.

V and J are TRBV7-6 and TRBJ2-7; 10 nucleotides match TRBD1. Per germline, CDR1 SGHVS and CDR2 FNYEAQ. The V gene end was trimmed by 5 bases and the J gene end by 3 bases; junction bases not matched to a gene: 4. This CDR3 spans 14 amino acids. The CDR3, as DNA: TGTGCCAGCAGCCCAAGGACAGGGGGCTACGAGCAGTACTTC. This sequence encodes CASSPRTGGYEQYF.

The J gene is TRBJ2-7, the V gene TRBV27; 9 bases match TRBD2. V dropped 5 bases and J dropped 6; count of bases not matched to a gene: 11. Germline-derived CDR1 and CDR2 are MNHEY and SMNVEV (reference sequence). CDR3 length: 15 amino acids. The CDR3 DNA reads TGTGCCAGCAGTCCCTGGGAGGGCGGGAGGGTCGAGCAGTACTTC. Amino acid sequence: CASSPWEGGRVEQYF.

CDR3 DNA: TGTGCCAGCAGTGTGGGACAGGGGGTCTACGAGCAGTACTTC. This gives the protein CASSVGQGVYEQYF. The chain uses TRBV6-5 and TRBJ2-7; 11 nucleotides align to TRBD1. V lost 5 bases to trimming and J lost 3 bases; unmatched junction nucleotides: 3. Germline V CDR1 and CDR2: MNHEY, SVGAGI. CDR3 length: 14 residues.

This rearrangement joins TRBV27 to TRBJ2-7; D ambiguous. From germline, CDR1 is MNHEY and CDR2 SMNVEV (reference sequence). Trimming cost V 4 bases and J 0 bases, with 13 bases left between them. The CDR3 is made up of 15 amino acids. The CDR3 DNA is TGTGCCAGCAGTTCCTCCGAGCGCAGCTCCTACGAGCAGTACTTC. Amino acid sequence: CASSSSERSSYEQYF.

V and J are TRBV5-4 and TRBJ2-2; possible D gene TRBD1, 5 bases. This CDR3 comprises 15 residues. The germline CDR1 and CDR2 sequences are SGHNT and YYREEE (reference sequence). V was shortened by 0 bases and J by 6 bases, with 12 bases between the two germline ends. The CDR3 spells CASSLGPSGPGELFF. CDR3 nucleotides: TGTGCCAGCAGCTTGGGACCGTCAGGGCCCGGGGAGCTGTTTTTT.

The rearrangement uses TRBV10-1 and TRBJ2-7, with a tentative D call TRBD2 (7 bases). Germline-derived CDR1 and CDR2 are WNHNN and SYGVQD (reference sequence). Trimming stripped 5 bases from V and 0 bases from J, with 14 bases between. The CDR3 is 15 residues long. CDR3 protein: CASSPTGGPSYEQYF. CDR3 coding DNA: TGCGCCAGCAGTCCCACCGGGGGGCCCTCCTACGAGCAGTACTTC.

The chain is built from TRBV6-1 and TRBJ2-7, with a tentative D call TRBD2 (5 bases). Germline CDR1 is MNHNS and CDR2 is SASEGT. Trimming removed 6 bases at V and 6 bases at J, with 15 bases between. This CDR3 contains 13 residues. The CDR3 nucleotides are TGTGCCAGCAGGGCAAGAGCGCGGGCCGAGCAGTACTTC. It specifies CASRARARAEQYF.

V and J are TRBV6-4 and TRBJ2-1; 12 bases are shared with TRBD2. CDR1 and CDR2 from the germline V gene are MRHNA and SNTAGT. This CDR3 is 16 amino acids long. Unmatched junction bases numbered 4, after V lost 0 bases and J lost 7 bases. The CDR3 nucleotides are TGTGCCAGCAGTGACTCAGGGACTAGCGGGCCTAATGAGCAGTTCTTC. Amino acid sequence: CASSDSGTSGPNEQFF.

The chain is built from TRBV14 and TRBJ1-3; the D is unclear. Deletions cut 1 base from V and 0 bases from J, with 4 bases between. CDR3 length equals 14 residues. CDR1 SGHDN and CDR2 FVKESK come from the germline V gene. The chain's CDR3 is CASSQVHSGNTIYF. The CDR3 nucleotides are TGTGCCAGCAGCCAAGTACACTCTGGAAACACCATATATTTT.